Included here is one T cell receptor (beta chain) sequence, with context. These data come from a study of shared clonotypes between healthy human individuals. The assay was immunoSEQ multiplex PCR, and TCRdb's table has in-frame clones only and misses some. The sample carries 550,000 to 800,000 clones, about nine tenths recorded once. The CDR3 is 15 residues long. Trimming left V 4 bases short and J 6 bases short, with 16 bases between. Germline CDR1 and CDR2: MGHRA and YSYEKL. The sample taken for sequencing was memory CD8+ T cells from PBMCs. Subset in this sample: CD45RO+ cells pooled with CCR7-negative TemRA cells. The sequence came from a young man in good health. Some clones in this sample may be carry-over from other donors' samples. The J gene is TRBJ2-1, the V gene TRBV4-1; D possibly corresponds to TRBD2 (5 bases). CDR3 in amino acids: CASSLGGLDLNEQFF. CDR3 coding DNA: TGCGCCAGCAGCCTCGGCGGGCTAGATCTCAATGAGCAGTTCTTC.